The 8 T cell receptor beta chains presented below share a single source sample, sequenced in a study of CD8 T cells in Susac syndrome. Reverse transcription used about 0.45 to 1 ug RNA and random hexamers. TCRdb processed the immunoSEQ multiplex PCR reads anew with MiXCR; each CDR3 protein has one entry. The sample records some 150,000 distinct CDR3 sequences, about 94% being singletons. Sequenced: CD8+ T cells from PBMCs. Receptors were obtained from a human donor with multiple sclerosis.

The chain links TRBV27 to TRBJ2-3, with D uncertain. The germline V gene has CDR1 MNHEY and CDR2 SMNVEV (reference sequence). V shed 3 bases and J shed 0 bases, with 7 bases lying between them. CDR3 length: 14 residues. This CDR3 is CASSFWSSTDTQYF. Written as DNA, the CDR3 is TGTGCCAGCAGTTTTTGGTCTAGCACAGATACGCAGTATTTT.

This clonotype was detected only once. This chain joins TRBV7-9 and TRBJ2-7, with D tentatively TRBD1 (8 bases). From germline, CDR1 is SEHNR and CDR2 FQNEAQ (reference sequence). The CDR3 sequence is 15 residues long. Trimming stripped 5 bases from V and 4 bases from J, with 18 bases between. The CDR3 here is CASSHPDREGYEQYF. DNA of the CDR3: TGTGCCAGCAGCCATCCGGACAGGGAGGGGTACGAGCAGTACTTC.

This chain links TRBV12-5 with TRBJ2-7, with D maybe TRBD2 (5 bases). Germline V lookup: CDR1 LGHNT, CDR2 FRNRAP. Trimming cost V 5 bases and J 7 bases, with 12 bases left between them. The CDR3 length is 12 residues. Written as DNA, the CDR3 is TGTGCTAGTGGTACCGGACTCGGGGAGCAGTACTTC. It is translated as CASGTGLGEQYF.

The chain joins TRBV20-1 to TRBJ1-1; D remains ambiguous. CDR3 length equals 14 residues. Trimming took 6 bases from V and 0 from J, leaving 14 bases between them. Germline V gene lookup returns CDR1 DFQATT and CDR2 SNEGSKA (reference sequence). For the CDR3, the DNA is TGCAGTGCCAAGCGGGAGGCCATGAACACTGAAGCTTTCTTT. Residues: CSAKREAMNTEAFF.

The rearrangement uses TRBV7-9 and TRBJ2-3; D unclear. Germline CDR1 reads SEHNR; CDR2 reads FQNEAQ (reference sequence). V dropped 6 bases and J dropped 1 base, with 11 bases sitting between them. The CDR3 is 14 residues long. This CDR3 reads CASRVDGGTDTQYF. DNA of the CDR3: TGTGCCAGCAGGGTTGATGGGGGCACAGATACGCAGTATTTT.

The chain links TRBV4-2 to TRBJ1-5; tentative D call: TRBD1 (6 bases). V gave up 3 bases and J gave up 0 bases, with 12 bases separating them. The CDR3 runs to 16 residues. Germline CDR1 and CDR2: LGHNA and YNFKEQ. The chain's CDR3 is CASSQYRTVSNQPQHF. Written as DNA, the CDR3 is TGTGCCAGCAGCCAGTATAGGACAGTTAGCAATCAGCCCCAGCATTTT.

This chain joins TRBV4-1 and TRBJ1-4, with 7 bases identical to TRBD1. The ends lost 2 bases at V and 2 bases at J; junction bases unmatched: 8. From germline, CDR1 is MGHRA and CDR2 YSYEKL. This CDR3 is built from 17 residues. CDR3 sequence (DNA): TGCGCCAGCAGCCAACGCACCCACAGGGGCACTAATGAAAAACTGTTTTTT. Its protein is CASSQRTHRGTNEKLFF.

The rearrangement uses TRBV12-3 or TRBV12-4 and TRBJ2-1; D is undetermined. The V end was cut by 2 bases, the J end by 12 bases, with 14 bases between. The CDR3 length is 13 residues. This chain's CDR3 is CASSLSPGSRQFF. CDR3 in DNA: TGTGCCAGCAGTTTATCACCCGGAAGTAGGCAGTTCTTC.